The clone carrying this TCR beta chain is a singleton in its sample. Method: immunoSEQ multiplex PCR; TCRdb's copy keeps in-frame clones and lacks some. The sample includes about 74,000 clones, around nine tenths of them seen just once. These data come from a study of T cell changes during pregnancy in multiple sclerosis. Germline lookup yields CDR1 SGHNT and CDR2 YYREEE (reference sequence). Trimming took 4 bases from V and 6 from J, leaving 11 bases between them. There are 12 residues in the CDR3. The sample in question was peripheral blood, obtained after pregnancy. V gene TRBV5-4 combines with J gene TRBJ2-7, with no clear D. The origin of this receptor is a female donor in good health, enrolled as a control in a pregnancy study. CDR3: CASSRAGSEQYF. The CDR3 DNA follows: TGTGCCAGCAGCCGCGCCGGTAGCGAGCAGTACTTC.